One and the same sample provided the 8 T cell receptor beta chains below, sequenced in a study of spatial heterogeneity in lung cancer. From the 5' RACE reads, TCRdb called clonotypes with MiXCR, one entry per CDR3 protein. The sample records around 110,000 distinct CDR3 sequences, 12% being singletons. Time point of the sample: blood at routine non-recurrence follow-up after resection. Without sorting, whole RNA was sequenced from tumor, nontumor lung or frozen PBMC. The material sequenced was PBMCs, taken at follow-up. These receptors were collected from a male donor with early-stage non-small cell lung cancer.

Only a few counts were recorded for this clonotype. V usage is TRBV20-1 and J usage is TRBJ2-3, with TRBD1 matching over 10 bases. This CDR3 region has 16 residues. With V trimmed by 3 bases and J by 1 base, 7 bases remained unmatched. CDR1 is DFQATT, CDR2 SNEGSKA, per germline (reference sequence). CDR3 DNA: TGCAGTGCTAGCGATTCCGGGACAGGGGGCACAGATACGCAGTATTTT. Encoded protein: CSASDSGTGGTDTQYF.

There are a few counts of this clonotype. The rearrangement joins TRBV10-3 to TRBJ2-1, with TRBD2 identical over 13 bases. Germline values: CDR1 ENHRY, CDR2 SYGVKD. With 5 bases clipped from V and 10 bases from J, the junction kept 8 bases outside the gene matches. This CDR3 is 15 amino acids long. CDR3: CAISRTSGGQEEQFF. Here the CDR3 DNA reads TGTGCCATCAGTCGGACTAGCGGGGGACAGGAAGAGCAGTTCTTC.

This clonotype occurred many times. The chain couples TRBV11-2 to TRBJ2-1; 9 bases align to TRBD2. J gave up 5 bases and V 5 bases, and 4 bases lay outside the gene matches. CDR1 and CDR2 (germline): SGHAT, FQNNGV. This CDR3 comprises 14 residues. As DNA, the CDR3 is TGTGCCAGCAGCCTCAGACTAGCGGACAATGAGCAGTTCTTC. Its translation is CASSLRLADNEQFF.

J is TRBJ1-2 and V is TRBV12-3 or TRBV12-4; D unclear. CDR3 size: 13 residues. Trimming pared 0 bases from V and 5 bases from J, leaving 7 bases between. CDR3 sequence: CASSLAQTYGYTF. In nucleotides, the CDR3 is TGTGCCAGCAGTTTAGCACAGACTTATGGCTACACCTTC.

The table lists this clonotype with many counts. V gene TRBV9 combines with J gene TRBJ1-1; D uncertain. Germline V CDR1 and CDR2: SGDLS, YYNGEE. CDR3 length equals 14 residues. V shed 0 bases and J shed 0 bases, with 6 bases lying between them. The CDR3 region is CASSVGALNTEAFF. The CDR3 DNA is TGTGCCAGCAGCGTAGGAGCCCTGAACACTGAAGCTTTCTTT.

This clonotype has a count of ten or more. The chain is built from TRBV28 and TRBJ2-7; 9 bases line up with TRBD1. J was trimmed by 4 bases and V by 5 bases; bases with no gene match: 9. The CDR3 consists of 15 residues. CDR1 and CDR2 from the germline V gene are MDHEN and SYDVKM. CDR3 nucleotide sequence: TGTGCCAGCAGTGAACCCGGGACAGGGACATACGAGCAGTACTTC. Translation: CASSEPGTGTYEQYF.

In its sample, this clonotype was seen a few times. The chain joins TRBV12-3 or TRBV12-4 to TRBJ2-5, with D unresolved. The CDR3 is 15 amino acids. V was trimmed by 6 bases and J by 1 base, leaving 15 bases between them. CDR3 sequence reads: CASSIRRGFQETQYF. As DNA, the CDR3 is TGTGCCAGCAGCATTCGACGAGGTTTCCAAGAGACCCAGTACTTC.

The V and J genes are TRBV27 and TRBJ1-5; D remains unclear. The CDR3 consists of 15 residues. The V gene lost 1 base and the J gene lost 0 bases, with 7 bases spanning the gap. CDR1 and CDR2 from the germline V gene are MNHEY and SMNVEV (reference sequence). CDR3 in amino acids: CASSLFGFSNQPQHF. The CDR3 DNA follows: TGTGCCAGCAGTTTATTTGGGTTTAGCAATCAGCCCCAGCATTTT.